Included here is one T cell receptor (beta chain) sequence, with context. This clone was counted between two and nine times. Its antigen remains undetermined. No much larger clonotype is one base removed from it; base qualities were not supplied. These data belong to a study of cytomegalovirus exposure and HLA in healthy donors (TCRdb year 2017). With regard to the full study: An earlier analysis of roughly 610 of the donors reported 250 to 300 Gb of sequence data and 117 million unique TCR beta sequences obtained from about 200 million T cells. In addition to the first cohort of 666 subjects, a separate validation cohort of some 120 different subjects was used. All discovery cohort repertoires had been generated using a single sequencing platform. Several DR-DQ haplotypes were treated as single units for association and clustering because of strong linkage in the cohort. Using immunosequencing, the study profiled T cell repertoires from 500 to 800 subjects and related those repertoires to cytomegalovirus serostatus. Donor age, sex, ethnicity and CMV serostatus were collected together with the repertoire data. In a later analysis, previously published TCR beta repertoires from about 640 donors were re-analyzed and high-resolution HLA genotyping was added so that TCR occurrence patterns could be studied. An earlier analysis of roughly 580 of the donors used high-throughput TCR beta sequencing to judge whether each TCR beta V gene segment behaved as functional or pseudogenic. HLA typing covered class I and class II loci at four-digit resolution. Among a few hundred genotyped donors of the cohort, an average of roughly 240,000 unique TCR beta nucleotide sequences were sequenced per donor, around a sixth of them non-productive. About 280 gigabases of sequencing data and tens of millions of unique TCR sequences were included in an early release covering roughly 700 HLA-typed donors. The number of typed donors differed by locus: about 620-630 for A, B, C, DRB1 and DQB1; approximately 540 for DQA1; some 590 for DPA1; and approximately 450 for DPB1. In the later analysis, no new phenotypic data were used to find candidate immune exposures; instead, reliance was placed on TCR beta sequences and their occurrence across donors. High-throughput TCR immunosequencing, statistical association of individual TCRs with disease status, and machine learning were combined to predict cytomegalovirus infection status. Genome-wide SNP genotypes for about three fifths of the roughly 700 donors were used in a later genetic analysis, which treated that subset as a discovery cohort. Among the roughly 430 genotyped donors, approximately 77% belonged to the genetic ancestry cluster associated with self-reported Caucasian donors. The study aimed to test whether signatures of past pathogen exposure could be identified by cataloging public T cell receptors.

Library prep was done by the immunoSEQ multiplex PCR assay. For the multiplex PCR, a mixture combining 60 forward primers for TCR Vbeta segments and 13 reverse primers for TCR Jbeta segments was used. A multiplex PCR assay on genomic DNA amplified the CDR3 region of rearranged TCR beta genes. The amplified TCR beta libraries were sequenced on the Illumina HiSeq System as 87-base-pair reads. The study's own analysis went as follows. In a later analysis, roughly 80 million unique TCR beta chains were counted across the 650 to 750 repertoires, and roughly 11 million of these chains were shared by at least two donors. Raw reads were error-corrected and collapsed into unique sequences by a nearest-neighbor algorithm in which closely related sequences were merged to remove PCR and sequencing errors. CDR3 sequences were aligned to IMGT reference sequences to assign V, D and J gene segments. For a sequence to be retained, at least a six-nucleotide match to both a V gene segment and a J gene segment was required. Rearrangements were called productive when the CDR3 lacked stop codons and stayed in frame with V and J; all others were non-productive. Following IMGT convention, CDR3 was defined as the stretch from the second conserved V-encoded cysteine to the conserved J-encoded phenylalanine. The earlier analysis of a few hundred of the donors excluded sequences that lacked an unambiguous match to a single V gene segment. In an earlier analysis of 587 of the donors, a V segment was called functional when productive rearrangements were above 56.7%, and segregating when the standard deviation between donors exceeded 5%. To diagnose cytomegalovirus status from the catalog of TCR beta chain sequences, a statistical classification framework was built. A later analysis assigned V and J genes by comparing TCR nucleotide sequences with IMGT/GENE-DB human TR gene sequences. A later analysis assigned CDR3 sequences and most-parsimonious VDJ recombination scenarios with the TCRdist pipeline. A later analysis defined each TCR beta chain by its CDR3 amino acid sequence plus V-gene family, and excluded reads lacking a unique V-gene family. In a later analysis, 450 to 600 highly shared, low-generation-probability nucleotide sequences were removed to address suspected cross-contamination and a sequencing artifact. For each public chain, a later analysis derived a clonal expansion index from normalized ranks of inferred template counts within each repertoire. In a later analysis, generation probabilities were computed using a VDJ recombination model fitted to out-of-frame rearrangements, and the results were checked against IGoR. In a later analysis, hypergeometric tests were used to score TCR-TCR, TCR-HLA and TCR-CMV co-occurrence, with a repertoire-size bias correction applied to TCR pairs. To estimate false discovery rates, a later analysis permuted the HLA or CMV assignments 20 times. In a later analysis, co-occurring TCRs were grouped using DBSCAN, and TCRdist sequence similarity was added for clustering within HLA-allele-positive subsets. Co-occurrence clustering excluded repertoires with fewer than 30,000 or more than 120,000 public chains, plus five with anomalous nucleotide sharing. TCRdb carries this immuneACCESS record with in-frame sequences only. Its versions omit some clonotypes, under half of them owing to an unresolved V gene in the studies checked, with the rest unexplained. The V and J calls and clone size are taken from that table; D and trimming were inferred from the DNA. The sample yields some 86,000 clones; 70% to 80% were counted once. The ten largest make up 14% to 15% of the sample.

In total, roughly 670 healthy bone marrow donors made up the cohort. At the time of sampling, every cohort member was nominally healthy, though immune exposures that went unrecorded were likely present. The donor was CMV seropositive and was included in the group of almost 300 seropositive cohort members. A peripheral blood sample was provided by each donor, and peripheral blood mononuclear cells were used for TCR beta sequencing. Genomic DNA extraction from the blood cell samples was performed with the Qiagen DNeasy Blood Extraction Kit. The germline V gene supplies CDR1 MGHDK and CDR2 SYGVNS. Clipping removes 6 bases from V and 6 bases from J, with 10 as the unmatched junction base count. From the cysteine through the phenylalanine, the CDR3 covers 14 amino acids. CDR3 DNA only is kept here, 42 bases in frame from base 1. The investigation overall reported the following: In the study, some 160 TCR beta chains were listed as associated with cytomegalovirus. According to a later analysis, parvovirus B19, influenza, CMV and Epstein-Barr virus appeared linked to several top co-occurrence clusters. In a later genetic analysis, fewer N-insertions in productive TCRs were reported among donors in an Asian-associated ancestry cluster than the 666-donor mean. In a later analysis, HLA-associated TCR beta chains were found to be more clonally expanded and to have lower generation probabilities than equally common non-associated chains. An earlier analysis of 450 to 750 of the donors showed that most TCR beta V segments appeared in productive rearrangements either about 87% or about 30% of the time, which broadly matched IMGT annotations. A cluster of highly shared sequence variants was judged likely to represent a technical artifact of the sequencing pipeline. Because counts were too low, seventeen rarely observed V segments, including chromosome 9 orphons, were left out of the earlier analysis of approximately 580 of the donors. Immune exposure information for the cohort was limited to CMV serostatus. A later analysis found that TCR association rates varied across HLA loci, with DRB1 alleles showing the most associated TCRs and HLA-C alleles the fewest. The authors suggested that the approach could potentially be extended to other disease states and immunological phenotypes. Most CMV-associated TCR beta chains appeared to be HLA-restricted in a later analysis, and the HLA associations seemed to be driven largely by CMV exposure. V-gene and J-gene trimming of TCR beta chains was associated with a missense DCLRE1C variant in a later genetic analysis, and the association was replicated in an independent cohort. Correlated functional status among segregating V segments might reflect linkage disequilibrium, but an unknown experimental factor could not be ruled out. Strong co-occurrence of HLA alleles, especially DR and DQ, made assigning TCR associations to individual alleles difficult. Cytomegalovirus status was reported to be diagnosed by the classifier with high specificity and sensitivity in both the original and validation cohorts. The cohort was sequenced for TCR beta chains only, and without alpha or paired-chain data the features that could be detected were limited. Roughly uniform sequencing depth across donors was assumed in presence/absence analyses, although this assumption may not hold. Across donors, most TCR sequences were observed very rarely, whereas some public TCRs were present in many individuals. A later analysis associated about 17,000 TCR beta sequences with specific HLA alleles at a false discovery rate of 0.05. A further reported finding was that TCR beta sequences accurately predicted the HLA-A and HLA-B alleles for most subjects in the first cohort. Because some donors lacked HLA typing at each locus, the association tests relied only on the typed subset. In vitro tests confirmed that a few of the cytomegalovirus-associated TCR beta chains recognize cytomegalovirus antigens. Some IMGT-functional V segments, including TRBV6-2 and TRBV6-3, could not be told apart with the 87-base-pair reads, so those segments were excluded.

The receptor comes from a woman between 35 and 50 years old in good health and CMV-seropositive. The chain uses TRBV25-1 and TRBJ2-7, with 8 bases aligning to TRBD1. Sequenced sample: PBMCs. Here the CDR3 is given as CASRMTGAEGEQYF. At the DNA level, the sequence is TGTGCCAGCAGGATGACAGGGGCAGAGGGCGAGCAGTACTTC.